These 19 T cell receptor beta chains originate from one sample sequenced in a study of radiation and T cells in renal cell carcinoma. Assay: immunoSEQ multiplex PCR; the TCRdb copy retains only in-frame clones and omits some. The repertoire holds more than 20,000 clones, roughly 80% seen once, with roughly 30% in the top ten. Time point described: blood 2 weeks post-SBRT. Regarding treatment: 15 Gy SBRT to primary tumor, nephrectomy 4 weeks later. This sample comprised blood, obtained from a patient whose treatment included radiotherapy and nephrectomy. These receptor sequences come from a man in his sixties with renal cell carcinoma.

Worth noting for this clone: The junction differs from germline at one of its ends, possibly a read error. This CDR3 is CASSLSLAGAHKEQFF. For the CDR3, the DNA is TGTGCCAGCAGCTTATCCCTAGCGGGAGCTCACAAGGAGCAGTTCTTC. V and J are TRBV7-9 and TRBJ2-1; the match to TRBD2 covers 10 bases. This CDR3 is built from 16 residues. Looked up from germline, CDR1 is SEHNR and CDR2 is FQNEAQ (reference sequence).

The J gene is TRBJ2-7, the V gene TRBV5-1, with D perhaps TRBD1 or TRBD2 (6 bases each). V shed 2 bases and J shed 6 bases, with 15 bases lying between them. This CDR3 spans 14 amino acids. Germline CDR1 is SGHRS and CDR2 is YFSETQ. The CDR3 DNA is TGCGCCAGCAGCTTCAAGGGGGGCGCGGGCGAGCAGTACTTC. Encoded protein: CASSFKGGAGEQYF.

As DNA, the CDR3 is TGTGCCAGCAGACTCGCTGGGGGCGCATCGACCCAGTACTTC. Translated: CASRLAGGASTQYF. The chain links TRBV6-1 to TRBJ2-5, with D tentatively TRBD1 (6 bases). CDR3 length: 14 amino acids. Trimming cost V 6 bases and J 7 bases, with 18 bases left between them. Germline CDR1 reads MNHNS; CDR2 reads SASEGT.

The J gene is TRBJ2-2, the V gene TRBV14; D might be TRBD1 or TRBD2, each matching 5 bases. The CDR3 totals 16 residues. CDR1 is SGHDN, CDR2 FVKESK, per germline. V dropped 0 bases and J dropped 7 bases, with 15 bases sitting between them. The CDR3 reads CASSQDTGTEYGELFF. The CDR3 region has the DNA TGTGCCAGCAGCCAAGATACTGGGACGGAGTACGGGGAGCTGTTTTTT.

The V call is TRBV7-8, the J call TRBJ2-5; 9 bases align to TRBD2. The length of the CDR3 is 17 residues. The germline gives CDR1 SGHVS, CDR2 FQNEAQ. V was pared by 6 bases and J by 5 bases, with 16 bases of the junction left unmatched. The CDR3 DNA follows: TGTGCCAGCAGTCAAAGTTCGCGCGGGAGGGTATGGGAGACCCAGTACTTC. It is translated as CASSQSSRGRVWETQYF.

The CDR3 DNA reads TGTGCCACCAGCACACGACAGACGAACACTGAAGCTTTCTTT. Translated, it gives CATSTRQTNTEAFF. The chain carries TRBV15 and TRBJ1-1, with TRBD1 as a possible D gene (5 bases). This CDR3 spans 14 amino acids. The V end lost 4 bases, the J end lost 1 base, and 10 bases lay between the germline ends. Germline V lookup: CDR1 LNHNV, CDR2 YYDKDF (reference sequence).

The chain has TRBV11-2 and TRBJ2-3; D not certain. Trimming took 6 bases from V and 0 from J, leaving 7 bases between them. The CDR3 is made up of 13 amino acids. CDR1 and CDR2 from the germline V gene are SGHAT and FQNNGV. The CDR3 DNA is TGTGCCAGCAGGGCACCTAGCACAGATACGCAGTATTTT. Amino acids: CASRAPSTDTQYF.

This chain joins TRBV5-1 and TRBJ2-1; D unresolved. Trimming took off 0 bases at V and 7 bases at J, with 8 bases between the two ends. The CDR3 consists of 13 residues. Germline-derived CDR1 and CDR2 are SGHRS and YFSETQ. CDR3 sequence: CASSLVVSNEQFF. Written as DNA, the CDR3 is TGCGCCAGCAGCTTGGTCGTCAGTAATGAGCAGTTCTTC.

This clone was found a few times. The chain combines TRBV7-8 with TRBJ1-1, with no clear D. Trimming cost V 0 bases and J 3 bases, with 11 bases left between them. The CDR3 covers 15 residues. The germline V gene has CDR1 SGHVS and CDR2 FQNEAQ. CDR3 loop: CASSLAVVDYTEAFF. Written as DNA, the CDR3 is TGTGCCAGCAGCTTAGCGGTAGTCGACTACACTGAAGCTTTCTTT.

The chain is built from TRBV19 and TRBJ1-6; 10 bases map to TRBD1. V was pared by 4 bases and J by 9 bases, with 15 bases of the junction left unmatched. Germline CDR1 reads LNHDA; CDR2 reads SQIVND (reference sequence). The CDR3 totals 18 residues. Written as DNA, the CDR3 is TGTGCCAGTAGTAGCTCCTCTCCGGGACAGGGGACCGGTTCACCCCTCCACTTT. It codes for CASSSSSPGQGTGSPLHF.

This chain joins TRBV29-1 and TRBJ2-7; D may correspond to TRBD1 or TRBD2 (5 bases each). Germline CDR1 reads SQVTM; CDR2 reads ANQGSEA. V was trimmed by 6 bases and J by 2 bases, leaving 14 bases between them. The CDR3 consists of 13 residues. Here the CDR3 DNA reads TGCAGCGTGAGGGGCAGGGTCACCTACGAGCAGTACTTC. Its protein product is CSVRGRVTYEQYF.

V and J are TRBV5-1 and TRBJ2-7, with a weak D call TRBD2 (5 bases). Trimming shortened V by 0 bases and J by 6 bases, and 16 bases separated the two germline ends. The CDR3 is 15 residues long. Germline values: CDR1 SGHRS, CDR2 YFSETQ. In nucleotides, the CDR3 is TGCGCCAGCAGCTTGGATTGGAGGCCGGACTCCGAGCAGTACTTC. Its protein is CASSLDWRPDSEQYF.

This clone was observed a few times. The chain recombines TRBV10-3 with TRBJ1-1, with no clear D. This CDR3 is built from 14 residues. Germline assignment: CDR1 ENHRY and CDR2 SYGVKD. V was clipped by 4 bases and J by 5 bases, with 14 bases between them. The CDR3 DNA follows: TGTGCCATCAGTGCTGACCGAAGAGGGACTGAAGCTTTCTTT. Amino acids: CAISADRRGTEAFF.

The gene calls are TRBV11-1 and TRBJ2-1; TRBD2 matches at 12 bases. Germline CDR1 is SGHAT and CDR2 is FQDESV (reference sequence). The CDR3 is 17 residues long. The V segment lost 2 bases and the J segment 4 bases; nucleotides outside the gene matches: 6. The CDR3 nucleotides are TGTGCCAGCAGCTTACCCTCAACTAGCGGGAGGTACAATGAGCAGTTCTTC. The encoded protein is CASSLPSTSGRYNEQFF.

V gene TRBV27 combines with J gene TRBJ1-5; no reliable D call. Germline V gene lookup returns CDR1 MNHEY and CDR2 SMNVEV (reference sequence). Between the trimmed V and J ends, which lost 4 bases and 2 bases, there was a span of 9 bases. This CDR3 contains 14 residues. CDR3 loop: CASSSGRGNQPQHF. DNA of the CDR3: TGTGCCAGCAGTTCCGGGAGGGGCAATCAGCCCCAGCATTTT.

The rearrangement links TRBV5-1 to TRBJ2-6; no clear D gene. Per germline, CDR1 SGHRS and CDR2 YFSETQ. This CDR3 is built from 15 residues. Trimming left V 4 bases short and J 4 bases short, with 12 bases between. CDR3 amino acids: CASSPSLGGANVLTF. The CDR3 DNA reads TGCGCCAGCAGCCCCTCCCTCGGAGGGGCCAACGTCCTGACTTTC.

CDR3 amino acids: CASSSPLGRADTQYF. The DNA of the CDR3 is TGTGCCAGCAGTTCCCCTCTCGGGAGGGCAGATACGCAGTATTTT. This chain links TRBV28 with TRBJ2-3, with 8 positions matching TRBD2. In germline, CDR1 is MDHEN, CDR2 SYDVKM. V was pared by 4 bases and J by 4 bases, with 7 bases of the junction left unmatched. The CDR3 length is 15 residues.

This clone was recorded once. This sequence joins TRBV14 and TRBJ2-3; the D is unclear. V was pared by 8 bases and J by 0 bases, with 24 bases between. Germline lookup yields CDR1 SGHDN and CDR2 FVKESK. The CDR3 runs 18 residues. CDR3 in DNA: TGTGCCAGCCAACTCGGCAACCGACCACGTCGGAGCACAGATACGCAGTATTTT. Translating gives CASQLGNRPRRSTDTQYF.

J is TRBJ2-1 and V is TRBV15; 7 positions match TRBD2. Trimming cost V 5 bases and J 5 bases; bases outside gene matches: 6. Germline assignment: CDR1 LNHNV and CDR2 YYDKDF (reference sequence). This CDR3 comprises 14 residues. CDR3 sequence: CATSEAGRNNEQFF. DNA of the CDR3: TGTGCCACCAGCGAAGCGGGGAGAAACAATGAGCAGTTCTTC.